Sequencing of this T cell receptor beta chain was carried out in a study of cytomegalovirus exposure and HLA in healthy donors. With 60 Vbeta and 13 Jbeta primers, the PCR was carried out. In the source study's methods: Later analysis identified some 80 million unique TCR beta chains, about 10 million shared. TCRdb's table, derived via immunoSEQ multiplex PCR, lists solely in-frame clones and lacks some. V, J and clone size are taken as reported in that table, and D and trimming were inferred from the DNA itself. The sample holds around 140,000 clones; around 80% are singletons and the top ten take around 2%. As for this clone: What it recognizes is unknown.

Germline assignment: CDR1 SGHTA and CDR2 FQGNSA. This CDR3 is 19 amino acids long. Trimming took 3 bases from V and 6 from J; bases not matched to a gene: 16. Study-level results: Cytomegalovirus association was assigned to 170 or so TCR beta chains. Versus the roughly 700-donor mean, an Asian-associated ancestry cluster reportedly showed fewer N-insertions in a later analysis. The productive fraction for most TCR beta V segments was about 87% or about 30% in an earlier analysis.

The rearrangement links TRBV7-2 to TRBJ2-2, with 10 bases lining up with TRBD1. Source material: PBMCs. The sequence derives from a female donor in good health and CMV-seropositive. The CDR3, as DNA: TGTGCCAGCAGCTTGCTCTCTAAATCGACAGGGGGCTCATCCGGGGAGCTGTTTTTT. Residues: CASSLLSKSTGGSSGELFF.